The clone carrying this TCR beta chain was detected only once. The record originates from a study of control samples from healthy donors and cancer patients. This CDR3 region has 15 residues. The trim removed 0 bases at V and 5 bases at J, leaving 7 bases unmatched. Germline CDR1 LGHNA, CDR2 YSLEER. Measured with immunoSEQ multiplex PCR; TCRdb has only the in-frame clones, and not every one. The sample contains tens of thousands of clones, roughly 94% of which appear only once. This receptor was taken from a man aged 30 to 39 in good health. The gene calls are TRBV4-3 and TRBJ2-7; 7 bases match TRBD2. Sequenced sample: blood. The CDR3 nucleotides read TGCGCCAGCAGCCAAGACCTTGGCGGGAGCGACGAGCAGTACTTC. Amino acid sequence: CASSQDLGGSDEQYF.